This T cell receptor (beta chain) was captured in a study of blood T cell repertoires in COVID-19. CDR1 SGHTA and CDR2 FQGTGA come from the germline V gene. This CDR3 comprises 15 residues. V was clipped by 5 bases and J by 5 bases, with 18 bases between them. Clones were sequenced by immunoSEQ multiplex PCR, and TCRdb holds only the in-frame ones, with some missing. This sample yields approximately 77,000 clones, of which roughly 80% are seen a single time; 4% to 6% belongs to the top ten. The receptor was isolated from a woman aged 70-85 years with acute or convalescent COVID-19. Material for sequencing was peripheral blood. The chain links TRBV7-3 to TRBJ2-5; TRBD2 is a possible D gene (6 bases). The CDR3 DNA follows: TGTGCCAGCAGCCGCCTCGGCGGGGCCATGGAGACCCAGTACTTC. This sequence encodes CASSRLGGAMETQYF.